This T cell receptor beta chain was profiled in a study of lymphopenia after photon versus proton radiotherapy (dated by TCRdb to about 2019). General notes on the study: In patients with gastrointestinal tumors who developed high-grade lymphopenia, the study compared the immunological effects of photon radiation therapy with those of proton radiation therapy. The cohort included approximately 22 patients with gastrointestinal tumors who developed lymphopenia after receiving either photon or proton therapy. The goal of the study was to describe how the two radiation modalities differ in their effects on the immune system.

Remarks on this clone: Its antigen is unknown. No qualities accompany the bases; no much larger clone lies one base away.

The CDR3 contains 15 residues, cysteine and phenylalanine counted. Only the CDR3 region is kept as DNA, spanning 45 bases read in frame from base 1. CDR1 and CDR2, looked up from the germline V gene (reference sequence), are SGHNT and YYREEE. V lost 2 bases and J lost 8 bases, and the count of bases not matched to a germline gene is 8. The protocol used for the library was the immunoSEQ multiplex PCR assay. T cell repertoires were profiled by deep sequencing of rearranged TCR beta loci, alongside multiparametric flow cytometry. Here the immuneACCESS table is served through TCRdb, limited to in-frame sequences with V and J called. Missing clones are a known gap in these copies; in checked studies unresolved V genes cover under half, and the rest lacks a known reason. Counted in this sample were 50,000 to 65,000 clones; approximately 90% of them appeared once. The ten largest clonotypes hold around 13% of the sample.

Overall study outcomes, separate from this receptor: The authors looked at the survival association only in patients who died, and they framed better survival with proton therapy as a possibility rather than a demonstrated result. During treatment, patients who received photon therapy lost naive T cells and TCR diversity and gained effector/memory populations, whereas patients who received proton therapy remained relatively stable. Across the cohort, among patients who died, a greater drop in TCR diversity after the nadir was inversely correlated with overall survival time. After the lymphocyte count nadir, repertoires from photon-treated patients showed oligoclonal expansion, particularly of CD8+ Temra cells, and this expansion drove the decline in diversity.

The material was peripheral blood, obtained from a patient treated with proton-based radiotherapy. The chain was built from TRBV5-4 and TRBJ2-1, and TRBD2 aligns with 9 junction nucleotides. The receptor's source is a man older than 75 with esophageal cancer. At the DNA level, the sequence is TGTGCCAGCAGCTTTGGCGGGAGGGCCCTCCATGAGCAGTTCTTC. Translated, this is CASSFGGRALHEQFF.